This TCR beta chain was identified in a study of T cell repertoires in cytomegalovirus infection. TCRdb re-called the reads through MiXCR, storing one row per CDR3 protein. The data show about 830,000 distinct CDR3 sequences, with around a third seen just once and roughly 12% held by the top ten. As for this clonotype: Its antigen is undetermined.

The CDR3 is made up of 14 amino acids. V dropped 7 bases and J dropped 5; count of bases not matched to a gene: 7. Germline V CDR1 and CDR2: SGHAT, FQDESV (reference sequence). V and J are TRBV11-1 and TRBJ2-7; 11 bases match TRBD2. This clonotype originated in a human donor in good health (CMV status not recorded). Some clones in this sample may be carry-over from other donors' samples. The specimen was cultured CD8+ T cells from PBMCs, collected from culture after CMV antigen stimulation. The CDR3 loop is CASTWTSGLHEQYF. CDR3 DNA: TGTGCCAGCACCTGGACTAGCGGGCTCCACGAGCAGTACTTC.